The T cell receptor beta chain under discussion was sequenced for a study of T-cell reconstitution after alpha-beta-depleted transplantation in children. Study-wide results and limits: Reportedly, only several hundred clones from non-depleted graft cells drove alpha-beta T-cell counts at about two months.

Preparation of the TCRbeta library involved a method that used unique molecular identifiers. A single record per CDR3 protein comes from TCRdb applying MiXCR to the PCR reads. Found here are about 300,000 distinct CDR3 sequences, over 9% of them singletons; the top ten hold around 7.5%. Germline CDR1 SGHAT, CDR2 FQNNGV. The CDR3 spans 13 residues. The ends were cut back, 5 bases at V and 3 bases at J, with 11 bases in the middle. This clonotype appeared a single time. Its antigen is as yet unknown. The V gene is TRBV11-2, the J gene TRBJ2-7, with a tentative D call TRBD1 (6 bases). Sequenced material: PBMCs, taken before TCRalphabeta/CD19-depleted stem cell transplant. This TCR derives from a boy in the first two years of life with acute myeloid leukemia, due to receive a stem cell transplant. The CDR3 region is CASSAQTGYEQYF. CDR3 DNA: TGTGCCAGCAGCGCCCAGACAGGCTACGAGCAGTACTTC.